This T cell receptor (beta chain) was identified in a study of shared clonotypes between healthy human individuals. Using immunoSEQ multiplex PCR, the repertoire was profiled, and TCRdb retains in-frame clones only, with some absent. The sample has roughly 2,000,000 clones, about 95% seen once. Germline V lookup: CDR1 SGHNT, CDR2 YYREEE (reference sequence). This CDR3 contains 15 residues. Trimming removed 4 bases from V and 6 bases from J, with 19 bases in between. As defined, naive CD8 cells were CD45RO-negative and positively selected for CCR7, with terminally differentiated effector memory CD45RA+ cells excluded. Donors had no recently reported acute infections or vaccinations and were HIV-negative.

The clonotype was recovered from a young man in good health. Sequencing was done on a sample of naive CD8+ T cells sorted from blood. This rearrangement joins TRBV5-4 to TRBJ1-1; D not certain. The CDR3 nucleotides are TGTGCCAGCAGCCCTGAGGTATCCGGGAGGGCTGAAGCTTTCTTT. It codes for CASSPEVSGRAEAFF.